The TCR beta chain described here comes from a study of regulatory T cells in long-lasting Graves disease. Study observations and caveats: Persistent Graves' patients showed a TCR diversity that was lower than that of newly diagnosed ones. A limited number of samples was an acknowledged limitation.

In this sample, this clonotype turned up a few times. Its antigen is currently unknown. Time point noted: newly diagnosed GD, antithyroid drugs for less than 3 months. RNA from PBMCs was the source of the TCR library. Arm-PCR with iRepertoire HTBI primers amplified the CDR3 regions for these TCR beta libraries. MiXCR, applied by TCRdb to the multiplex PCR reads, yields one record per CDR3 protein. The table records roughly 420,000 distinct CDR3 sequences, about 16% of them present only once. The material was peripheral blood mononuclear cells (PBMCs), obtained at new diagnosis, from a patient treated with antithyroid drugs. This TCR was sampled from a female donor with Graves disease.

CDR3 bases: TGTGCCAGCAGTCCAGGTGGACAGGGGGCCTACTGGGCCGAAGCTTTCTTT. It yields the protein CASSPGGQGAYWAEAFF. The chain links TRBV7-2 to TRBJ1-1; 11 bases fit TRBD1. V lost 6 bases and J lost 8; bases outside the gene matches: 17. Germline CDR1 is SGHTA and CDR2 is FQGNSA. The CDR3 covers 17 residues.